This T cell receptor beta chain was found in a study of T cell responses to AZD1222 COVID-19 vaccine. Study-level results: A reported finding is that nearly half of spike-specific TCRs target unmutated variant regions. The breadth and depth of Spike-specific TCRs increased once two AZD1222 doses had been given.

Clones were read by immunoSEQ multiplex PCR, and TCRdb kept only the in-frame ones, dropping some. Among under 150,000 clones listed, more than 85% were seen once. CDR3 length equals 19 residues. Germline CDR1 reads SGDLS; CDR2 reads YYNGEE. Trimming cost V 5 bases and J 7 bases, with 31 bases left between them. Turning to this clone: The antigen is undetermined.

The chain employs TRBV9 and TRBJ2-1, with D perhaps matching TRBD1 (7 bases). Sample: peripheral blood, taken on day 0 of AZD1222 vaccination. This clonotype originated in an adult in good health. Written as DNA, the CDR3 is TGTGCCAGCAGTTCTGGTGGAGGGTCCCGGGACAGCGGCGAAAATGAGCAGTTCTTC. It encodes CASSSGGGSRDSGENEQFF. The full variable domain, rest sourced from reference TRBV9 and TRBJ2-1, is DSGVTQTPKHLITATGQRVTLRCSPRSGDLSVYWYQQSLDQGLQFLIQYYNGEERAKGNILERFSAQQFPDLHSELNLSSLELGDSALYFCASSSGGGSRDSGENEQFFGPGTRLTVL.